The rows below give T cell receptor beta chains drawn from one sample of a study of CD8 T cells in Susac syndrome. One entry per CDR3 protein results from TCRdb running MiXCR on the immunoSEQ multiplex PCR reads. Among 120,000 or so distinct CDR3 sequences, roughly 96% were seen once, and the ten largest hold roughly 0.11%. Sequencing was done on a sample of CD4+ T cells from PBMCs. The receptors stem from a human donor in good health. Both conserved end residues are part of each CDR3. The order of the fields is D gene, clone size, V gene, J gene, CDR3 DNA, CDR3 protein. D genes are given only for firm matches. Only part of the rows carry a size: once, few, many, or a class if the clone is expanded.

d_gene: NA; abundance: NA; v_gene: TRBV10-3; j_gene: TRBJ2-5; CDR3nt: TGTGCCATCAGTGAGCCCAAGGGGCGGGAGACCCAGTACTTC; CDR3aa: CAISEPKGRETQYF
d_gene: TRBD2; abundance: NA; v_gene: TRBV3-1; j_gene: TRBJ2-7; CDR3nt: TGTGCCAGCAGCGCGACTAGCGGGGCCAACTACGAGCAGTACTTC; CDR3aa: CASSATSGANYEQYF
d_gene: NA; abundance: NA; v_gene: TRBV29-1; j_gene: TRBJ2-7; CDR3nt: TGCAGCGTTGTGCCGCAGGAGAGCTCCTACGAGCAGTACTTC; CDR3aa: CSVVPQESSYEQYF
d_gene: NA; abundance: NA; v_gene: TRBV29-1; j_gene: TRBJ2-5; CDR3nt: TGCAGCGTTGATGGGGACACCCAAGAGACCCAGTACTTC; CDR3aa: CSVDGDTQETQYF
d_gene: NA; abundance: NA; v_gene: TRBV3-1; j_gene: TRBJ2-7; CDR3nt: TGTGCCAGCAGCTCCTCGACAGGACCCTACGAGCAGTACTTC; CDR3aa: CASSSSTGPYEQYF
d_gene: NA; abundance: NA; v_gene: TRBV5-1; j_gene: TRBJ2-2; CDR3nt: TGCGCCAGCAGCTTGGCGGTTCCGAACACCGGGGAGCTGTTTTTT; CDR3aa: CASSLAVPNTGELFF
d_gene: TRBD1; abundance: NA; v_gene: TRBV3-1; j_gene: TRBJ2-5; CDR3nt: TGTGCCAGCAGCTACGACAGGGTACAAGAGACCCAGTACTTC; CDR3aa: CASSYDRVQETQYF
d_gene: NA; abundance: NA; v_gene: TRBV12-3/TRBV12-4; j_gene: TRBJ2-6; CDR3nt: TGTGCCAGCAGAGCTGCTGGGGCCAACGTCCTGACTTTC; CDR3aa: CASRAAGANVLTF
d_gene: NA; abundance: NA; v_gene: TRBV9; j_gene: TRBJ2-4; CDR3nt: TGTGCCAGCAGCGCGAGGTCCACGGGAAACATTCAGTACTTC; CDR3aa: CASSARSTGNIQYF
d_gene: TRBD2; abundance: NA; v_gene: TRBV7-8; j_gene: TRBJ2-6; CDR3nt: TGTGCCAGCAGCAAAGGCCGACTAGCGGTCTCTGGGGCCAACGTCCTGACTTTC; CDR3aa: CASSKGRLAVSGANVLTF
d_gene: NA; abundance: NA; v_gene: TRBV12-3/TRBV12-4; j_gene: TRBJ2-5; CDR3nt: TGTGCCAGCAGTTTAGACGGGGTCGAGTACTTC; CDR3aa: CASSLDGVEYF
d_gene: TRBD1; abundance: NA; v_gene: TRBV10-3; j_gene: TRBJ2-7; CDR3nt: TGTGCCATCAGGTCCGGGACAGGGGTATTCGAGCAGTACTTC; CDR3aa: CAIRSGTGVFEQYF
d_gene: NA; abundance: NA; v_gene: TRBV28; j_gene: TRBJ2-5; CDR3nt: TGTGCCAGCAGTGGAACTCTAGAGACCCAGTACTTC; CDR3aa: CASSGTLETQYF
d_gene: TRBD1; abundance: NA; v_gene: TRBV4-1; j_gene: TRBJ2-3; CDR3nt: TGCGCCAGCAGCTTCGGACAGGGACCAGATACGCAGTATTTT; CDR3aa: CASSFGQGPDTQYF
d_gene: NA; abundance: NA; v_gene: TRBV29-1; j_gene: TRBJ2-7; CDR3nt: TGCAGCGTTATAGACACCTCCTACGAGCAGTACTTC; CDR3aa: CSVIDTSYEQYF
d_gene: NA; abundance: NA; v_gene: TRBV24-1; j_gene: TRBJ2-5; CDR3nt: TGTGCCACCAGTGATCCAAGGGGGGAAGAGACCCAGTACTTC; CDR3aa: CATSDPRGEETQYF
d_gene: NA; abundance: once; v_gene: TRBV12-3/TRBV12-4; j_gene: TRBJ1-1; CDR3nt: TGTGCCAGCAGTTTAGACAGATGGAACACTGAAGCTTTCTTT; CDR3aa: CASSLDRWNTEAFF
d_gene: TRBD2; abundance: NA; v_gene: TRBV5-1; j_gene: TRBJ2-5; CDR3nt: TGCGCCAGCAGCCCTCCCTATAGCGGGAGGGCCGGGAAGACCCAGTACTTC; CDR3aa: CASSPPYSGRAGKTQYF
d_gene: TRBD2; abundance: NA; v_gene: TRBV7-9; j_gene: TRBJ2-7; CDR3nt: TGTGCCAGCAGCTTAGCACTAGCGGAGAGAAGCTCCTACGAGCAGTACTTC; CDR3aa: CASSLALAERSSYEQYF
d_gene: TRBD2; abundance: NA; v_gene: TRBV4-1; j_gene: TRBJ2-5; CDR3nt: TGCGCCAGCAGCCGACTAGCGGGAGGGCAAGATACCCAGTACTTC; CDR3aa: CASSRLAGGQDTQYF